These T cell receptor beta chains were read from a single sample in a study of PD-1 blockade in classical Hodgkin lymphoma. Profiling relied on immunoSEQ multiplex PCR, and the TCRdb table lists in-frame clones only, not all of them. Counted here are 50,000 to 65,000 clones, about 92% occurring once; the ten biggest clones make up 6.5% to 9.5%. The starting material was peripheral blood mononuclear cells (PBMCs), obtained before the fourth cycle of nivolumab. The source of these receptors is a human donor with classical Hodgkin lymphoma. Each CDR3 is given with its conserved first and last residue. The order of the fields is CDR3 length, D gene, J gene, V gene, clone size, CDR3 protein, CDR3 DNA. The D gene is left open where the match is weak. Size tells how often a clone was seen (once, few, many) or the class of an expanded clone, and some rows leave it out.

CDR3 length: 12
D gene: -
J gene: TRBJ1-2
V gene: TRBV7-9
clone size: -
CDR3 protein: CASSLGDYGYTF
CDR3 DNA: TGTGCCAGCAGCTTAGGGGACTATGGCTACACCTTC

CDR3 length: 14
D gene: -
J gene: TRBJ1-1
V gene: TRBV7-2
clone size: -
CDR3 protein: CASSSSSGTGEAFF
CDR3 DNA: TGTGCCAGCAGCTCATCCTCCGGGACGGGAGAAGCTTTCTTT

CDR3 length: 15
D gene: TRBD1
J gene: TRBJ2-1
V gene: TRBV19
clone size: -
CDR3 protein: CASSTAGQDYNEQFF
CDR3 DNA: TGTGCCAGTAGTACCGCCGGACAGGACTACAATGAGCAGTTCTTC

CDR3 length: 13
D gene: -
J gene: TRBJ2-2
V gene: TRBV7-2
clone size: -
CDR3 protein: CASSLVRTGELFF
CDR3 DNA: TGTGCCAGCAGCTTGGTACGCACCGGGGAGCTGTTTTTT

CDR3 length: 14
D gene: -
J gene: TRBJ1-4
V gene: TRBV5-1
clone size: -
CDR3 protein: CASSLTRTAEKLFF
CDR3 DNA: TGCGCCAGCAGCTTGACGAGGACAGCTGAAAAACTGTTTTTT

CDR3 length: 18
D gene: -
J gene: TRBJ2-7
V gene: TRBV27
clone size: -
CDR3 protein: CASSTLSPQGPTRYEQYF
CDR3 DNA: TGTGCCAGCAGTACGCTCTCACCACAGGGCCCCACTAGGTACGAGCAGTACTTC

CDR3 length: 13
D gene: -
J gene: TRBJ2-2
V gene: TRBV5-5
clone size: -
CDR3 protein: CASSFFWAGELFF
CDR3 DNA: TGTGCCAGCAGCTTTTTTTGGGCCGGGGAGCTGTTTTTT

CDR3 length: 16
D gene: -
J gene: TRBJ1-1
V gene: TRBV7-6
clone size: -
CDR3 protein: CASSLGLRGTNTEAFF
CDR3 DNA: TGTGCCAGCAGCTTAGGATTGAGGGGCACGAACACTGAAGCTTTCTTT

CDR3 length: 15
D gene: TRBD1
J gene: TRBJ2-7
V gene: TRBV2
clone size: once
CDR3 protein: CASSEGQGSYYEQYF
CDR3 DNA: TGTGCCAGCAGTGAGGGACAGGGTTCGTACTACGAGCAGTACTTC

CDR3 length: 12
D gene: -
J gene: TRBJ2-1
V gene: TRBV5-6
clone size: -
CDR3 protein: CASSLGPSEQFF
CDR3 DNA: TGTGCCAGCAGCTTGGGGCCATCGGAGCAGTTCTTC

CDR3 length: 12
D gene: TRBD1
J gene: TRBJ2-7
V gene: TRBV5-4
clone size: -
CDR3 protein: CASSPTGVEQYF
CDR3 DNA: TGTGCCAGCAGCCCGACAGGGGTCGAGCAGTACTTC

CDR3 length: 12
D gene: -
J gene: TRBJ2-7
V gene: TRBV27
clone size: -
CDR3 protein: CASSLRGREQYF
CDR3 DNA: TGTGCCAGCAGTTTAAGGGGCCGCGAGCAGTACTTC